The 7 T cell receptor beta chains presented below share a single source sample, sequenced in a study of blood T cell repertoires in COVID-19. This table comes from immunoSEQ multiplex PCR, and its TCRdb copy is limited to in-frame clones, with some not included. The data show roughly 270,000 clones, over 75% seen once. What was sequenced was peripheral blood. The receptors were sampled from a man aged 50 or older with active or convalescent COVID-19.

V usage is TRBV7-3 and J usage is TRBJ2-5; possibly TRBD2 for D (7 bases). CDR3 length: 16 residues. V shed 2 bases and J shed 0 bases, with 13 bases lying between them. Germline V gene sequence: CDR1 SGHTA, CDR2 FQGTGA. In DNA, the CDR3 is TGTGCCAGCAGCTTACAAGGGAGGGGGTACCAAGAGACCCAGTACTTC. Its translation: CASSLQGRGYQETQYF.

This chain connects TRBV5-1 to TRBJ2-1, with TRBD2 identical over 13 bases. The V and J ends lost 3 bases and 7 bases, in that order; junction bases with no gene match: 4. The CDR3 covers 15 residues. The germline CDR1 and CDR2 sequences are SGHRS and YFSETQ. CDR3 sequence reads: CASSSWTSGSNEQFF. Written as DNA, the CDR3 is TGCGCCAGCAGCTCCTGGACTAGCGGGAGTAATGAGCAGTTCTTC.

The genes are TRBV7-9 and TRBJ1-6; TRBD1 aligns across 7 bases. This CDR3 region has 14 residues. V shed 5 bases, J shed 8 bases, and the junction held 6 bases outside the gene matches. Germline CDR1 SEHNR, CDR2 FQNEAQ (reference sequence). CDR3 coding DNA: TGTGCCAGCAGCCAGGACAGGTGGGATTCACCCCTCCACTTT. Residues: CASSQDRWDSPLHF.

This clone was seen a single time. The chain is built from TRBV2 and TRBJ1-1, with D tentatively TRBD1 (6 bases). The germline CDR1 and CDR2 sequences are SNHLY and FYNNEI. Trimming stripped 8 bases from V and 0 bases from J, with 19 bases between. The CDR3 sequence is 16 residues long. CDR3 nucleotides: TGTGCCAGCTCTAGATCGGGACAACTTCTGAACACTGAAGCTTTCTTT. It encodes CASSRSGQLLNTEAFF.

The rearrangement links TRBV7-2 to TRBJ2-1; no firm D call. Germline CDR1 is SGHTA and CDR2 is FQGNSA. The length of the CDR3 is 13 residues. Trimming cost V 2 bases and J 6 bases, with 8 bases left between them. CDR3 sequence (DNA): TGTGCCAGCAGCTTACGCAGGCTCAATGAGCAGTTCTTC. Protein sequence: CASSLRRLNEQFF.

The chain carries TRBV19 and TRBJ2-7; the D gene is possibly TRBD1 (6 bases). The CDR3 length is 13 residues. Per the germline V gene, CDR1 is LNHDA and CDR2 is SQIVND (reference sequence). The V end was cut by 3 bases, the J end by 3 bases, with 9 bases between. DNA of the CDR3: TGTGCCAGTAGTATGGACAGAGGCTACGAGCAGTACTTC. Translated, it gives CASSMDRGYEQYF.

The sample holds a few counts of this clone. The chain combines TRBV29-1 with TRBJ1-5, with D possibly matching TRBD1 (6 bases). Trimming cost V 3 bases and J 6 bases, with 12 bases left between them. Germline-derived CDR1 and CDR2 are SQVTM and ANQGSEA. This CDR3 contains 13 residues. CDR3 protein: CSVDGGFGQPQHF. CDR3 sequence (DNA): TGCAGCGTTGATGGGGGCTTCGGTCAGCCCCAGCATTTT.